This T cell receptor (beta chain) was captured by sequencing in a study of somatic mutations in cytotoxic T cells in rheumatoid arthritis. Study conclusions and caveats: In rheumatoid arthritis patients, unlike healthy controls, CD8+ clonality rose with age. Each of about an eighth of the roughly 60 patients had a largest CD8+ clone that made up more than 20% of CD8+ cells.

Notes on this clone: Its cognate antigen is unknown.

In the original analysis: Rarely did patient CD8+ clones above 1% match published virus-specific TCRB sequences. This table comes from immunoSEQ multiplex PCR, and its TCRdb copy is limited to in-frame clones, with some not included. The D gene and trimming were derived from the DNA, and the V and J assignments and clone size from that table. The sample consists of approximately 18,000 clones, over 70% of them appearing once. The source material was CD8+ T cells sorted from blood. The origin of this receptor is an adult with rheumatoid arthritis.

The CDR3 region is CASSYRVYNEQFF. In DNA form, the CDR3 reads TGTGCCAGCAGTTACAGGGTCTACAATGAGCAGTTCTTC. V gene TRBV28 combines with J gene TRBJ2-1; tentative D call: TRBD1 (6 bases). The CDR3 has 13 residues. Trimming shortened V by 4 bases and J by 3 bases, and 7 bases separated the two germline ends. Germline V lookup: CDR1 MDHEN, CDR2 SYDVKM.